The source of this T cell receptor (beta chain) is a study of T cell responses to AZD1222 COVID-19 vaccine. Overall study context: Pooling was applied to second doses at about 4 or about 12 weeks.

The table lists this clone with a few counts. The antigen remains unidentified. Study outcomes and limitations: Vaccine-associated CD4 TCRs ranged over spike, dominating at 160-218 and 743-854. Seropositive status at baseline applied to only a handful of AZD1222 recipients. The sample set comprised mostly white British donors with more females, and clonal diversity was possibly underestimated.

Here immunoSEQ multiplex PCR was the method, and the copy in TCRdb shows in-frame clones only, minus some. The table includes roughly 130,000 clones, roughly nine tenths detected once. This CDR3 has 13 amino acids. Deletions cut 1 base from V and 5 bases from J, with 6 bases between. Germline V CDR1 and CDR2: SEHNR, FQNEAQ (reference sequence). This receptor was taken from an adult in good health. The J gene is TRBJ1-5, the V gene TRBV7-9; D call uncertain. The material sequenced was peripheral blood, taken on day 0 of AZD1222 vaccination. The CDR3 sequence: CASSLGSYQPQHF. In DNA, the CDR3 is TGTGCCAGCAGCTTAGGGTCCTATCAGCCCCAGCATTTT.